This T cell receptor (beta chain) was identified during a study of blood T cell repertoires in COVID-19. Study summary: Sample material is recorded as cDNA or gDNA derived from T cells, B-cell-depleted T cells, or PBMCs.

Sequencing used immunoSEQ multiplex PCR; TCRdb keeps in-frame clones, though not all of them. Among 25,000 to 30,000 clones, around 90% were seen once, and the ten largest hold roughly 4%. The V gene lost 5 bases and the J gene lost 2 bases, with 12 bases spanning the gap. Germline assignment: CDR1 SGHTA and CDR2 FQGTGA. The CDR3 is 14 amino acids. Sample: peripheral blood. The receptor was derived from a human donor in a cohort sampled during active COVID-19. V usage is TRBV7-3 and J usage is TRBJ1-1, with D unresolved. CDR3 nucleotides: TGTGCCAGCAGCCTGGCTGAGGGCAACACTGAAGCTTTCTTT. It codes for CASSLAEGNTEAFF.